These T cell receptor beta chains were read from a single sample in a study of OX40 agonist ivuxolimab in advanced cancers. Assay: immunoSEQ multiplex PCR; the TCRdb copy retains only in-frame clones and omits some. The sample lists tens of thousands of clones, around 90% occurring once. Sample: CD4+ or CD8+ T cells sorted from blood, taken in a trial of the OX40 agonist ivuxolimab. The origin of the receptors is an adult with an advanced solid tumor such as melanoma, head and neck, liver or kidney cancer. The CDR3 runs from the conserved cysteine through the conserved F or W. D genes are given only for firm matches. Clone size appears in some rows only: once, few, many, or a class for an expanded clone.

CDR3	DNA	D	size	J	V
CASSEGQGFPEQFF	TGTGCCAGCAGTGAAGGACAGGGATTCCCTGAGCAGTTCTTC	TRBD1	.	TRBJ2-1	TRBV6-4
CASSPPRQGNYEQYF	TGTGCCAGCAGTCCCCCCCGACAGGGGAACTACGAGCAGTACTTC	TRBD1	.	TRBJ2-7	TRBV28
CASSFLTSGPYNEQFF	TGTGCCAGCAGTTTCCTCACTAGCGGGCCCTACAATGAGCAGTTCTTC	TRBD2	.	TRBJ2-1	TRBV27
CASSEGLAGENYNEQFF	TGCGCCAGCAGCGAAGGACTAGCGGGGGAGAACTACAATGAGCAGTTCTTC	TRBD2	.	TRBJ2-1	TRBV5-1
CASSQEPGTGNEQYF	TGTGCCAGCAGCCAGGAACCTGGGACAGGCAACGAGCAGTACTTC	TRBD1	.	TRBJ2-7	TRBV4-2
CASSIRAGGAYEQYF	TGTGCCAGTAGTATACGGGCGGGAGGGGCCTACGAGCAGTACTTC	TRBD2	.	TRBJ2-7	TRBV19
CASSDWSNSGNTIYF	TGTGCCAGCAGTGACTGGTCAAACTCTGGAAACACCATATATTTT	.	.	TRBJ1-3	TRBV2
CASSHRIAKNIQYF	TGTGCCAGCAGCCACCGGATAGCCAAAAACATTCAGTACTTC	.	.	TRBJ2-4	TRBV13
CASSFQNSPLHF	TGTGCCAGCAGTTTCCAGAATTCACCCCTCCACTTT	.	few	TRBJ1-6	TRBV27
CASSVGNSGNTIYF	TGTGCCAGCAGCGTTGGTAATTCTGGAAACACCATATATTTT	.	.	TRBJ1-3	TRBV5-6
CASSLGQGAFF	TGTGCCAGCAGCCTAGGACAGGGAGCTTTCTTT	TRBD1	.	TRBJ1-1	TRBV5-5
CASSIGDGYTF	TGTGCCAGTAGTATTGGAGATGGCTACACCTTC	.	.	TRBJ1-2	TRBV19
CASSLALAGEQYF	TGTGCCAGCAGCTTAGCACTAGCGGGAGAGCAGTACTTC	TRBD2	.	TRBJ2-7	TRBV7-9
CASSLTGTASYNEQFF	TGTGCCAGCAGTTTGACCGGGACAGCCTCCTACAATGAGCAGTTCTTC	TRBD1	.	TRBJ2-1	TRBV27